These 2 T cell receptor beta chains were sequenced from one sample in a study of blood T cell repertoires in COVID-19. Repertoires were generated with immunoSEQ multiplex PCR, while TCRdb's copy carries only in-frame clones and drops some. The table includes under 150,000 clones, approximately 85% detected once. Source material: peripheral blood. Receptors originate from a human donor in a cohort sampled during active COVID-19.

V and J are TRBV24-1 and TRBJ2-3; D unresolved. The ends were cut back, 3 bases at V and 3 bases at J, with 6 bases in the middle. Germline V gene lookup returns CDR1 KGHDR and CDR2 SFDVKD. The CDR3 is made up of 13 amino acids. In nucleotides, the CDR3 is TGTGCCACCAGTGATCCCGGGACAGATACGCAGTATTTT. Protein: CATSDPGTDTQYF.

The chain carries TRBV3-1 (or the pseudogene TRBV3-2) and TRBJ2-1; 8 positions agree with TRBD2. This CDR3 is 16 amino acids long. Germline V gives CDR1 LGHDT, CDR2 YNNKEL (reference sequence). The V segment lost 4 bases and the J segment 7 bases; nucleotides outside the gene matches: 12. The CDR3: CASSPLWSGGRNEQFF. The CDR3 DNA is TGTGCCAGCAGCCCCCTGTGGAGCGGGGGAAGGAATGAGCAGTTCTTC.